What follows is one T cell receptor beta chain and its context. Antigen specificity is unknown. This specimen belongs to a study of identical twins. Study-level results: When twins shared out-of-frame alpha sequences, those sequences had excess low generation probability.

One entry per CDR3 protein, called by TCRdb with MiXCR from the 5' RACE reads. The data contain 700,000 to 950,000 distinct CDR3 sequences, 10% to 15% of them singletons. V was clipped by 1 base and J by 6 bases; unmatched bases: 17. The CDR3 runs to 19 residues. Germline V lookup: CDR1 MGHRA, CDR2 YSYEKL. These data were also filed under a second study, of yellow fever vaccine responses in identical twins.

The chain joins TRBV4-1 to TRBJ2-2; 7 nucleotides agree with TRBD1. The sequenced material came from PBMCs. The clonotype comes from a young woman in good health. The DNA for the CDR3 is TGCGCCAGCAGCCAAGGGATACTCGACAGGGTCTCTCTCGCCGGGGAGCTGTTTTTT. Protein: CASSQGILDRVSLAGELFF.